Sequencing of this T cell receptor (beta chain) was carried out in a study of shared clonotypes between healthy human individuals. Concerning this clone: No antigen is known for it. Other DNA sequences in this sample translate to the same CDR3.

There were only Caucasian adults among the donors, and all lived in Nashville, Tennessee. Study processing details: ImmunoSEQ output lacked quality scores and full-length reads, limiting matched filtering. Here immunoSEQ multiplex PCR was the method, and the copy in TCRdb shows in-frame clones only, minus some. V, J and clone size are those of that table, while D and trimming were read from the DNA. The sample holds just over 2,000,000 clones, 95% seen once. In germline, CDR1 is SGDLS, CDR2 YYNGEE. This CDR3 comprises 13 residues. V was trimmed by 0 bases and J by 1 base, leaving 4 bases between them. Study-wide points: In the sorted subsets, rarefaction showed sequencing was incomplete despite large depth. Blood was the only sampled material, and tissue repertoires likely differ.

Sample: naive CD4+ T cells sorted from blood. The sample's subset: CD45RA+ positively selected. J is TRBJ2-5 and V is TRBV9; no clear D. The sequence came from a young man in good health. As DNA, the CDR3 is TGTGCCAGCAGCGTAGGCCCCCAAGAGACCCAGTACTTC. It specifies CASSVGPQETQYF. Looking up the rest from reference TRBV9 and TRBJ2-5 gives the full variable domain: DSGVTQTPKHLITATGQRVTLRCSPRSGDLSVYWYQQSLDQGLQFLIQYYNGEERAKGNILERFSAQQFPDLHSELNLSSLELGDSALYFCASSVGPQETQYFGPGTRLLVL.